This record looks at one T cell receptor (beta chain) sequence and its context. The source of the sample is a study of blood T cell repertoires in COVID-19. Study details: PBMCs, B-cell-depleted T cells, or T cells were the source of the cDNA or gDNA that made up the material.

The CDR3 loop spans 14 amino acids. V was pared by 3 bases and J by 7 bases, with 15 bases between. CDR1 is SEHNR, CDR2 FQNEAQ, per germline (reference sequence). Using immunoSEQ multiplex PCR, the repertoire was profiled, and TCRdb retains in-frame clones only, with some absent. This table holds about 230,000 clones, around 83% found once. The chain uses TRBV7-9 and TRBJ1-1; D may be TRBD1 (6 bases). Sequencing was done on a sample of peripheral blood. This clonotype originated in a man aged 80 or over with acute or convalescent COVID-19. CDR3 in amino acids: CASSFSGGAGEAFF. CDR3 nucleotide sequence: TGTGCCAGCAGCTTCTCGGGGGGGGCTGGTGAAGCTTTCTTT.